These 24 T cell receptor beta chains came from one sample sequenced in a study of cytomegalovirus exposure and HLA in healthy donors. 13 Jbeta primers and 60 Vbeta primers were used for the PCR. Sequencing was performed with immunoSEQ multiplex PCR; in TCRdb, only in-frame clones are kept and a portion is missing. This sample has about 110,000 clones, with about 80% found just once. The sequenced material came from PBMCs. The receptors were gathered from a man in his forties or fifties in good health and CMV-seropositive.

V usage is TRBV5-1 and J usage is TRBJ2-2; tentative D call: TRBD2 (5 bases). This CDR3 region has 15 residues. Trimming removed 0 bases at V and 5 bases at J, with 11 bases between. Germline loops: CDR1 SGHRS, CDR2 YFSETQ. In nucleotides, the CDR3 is TGCGCCAGCAGCTTGGCCTCCCCGGGGACCGGGGAGCTGTTTTTT. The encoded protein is CASSLASPGTGELFF.

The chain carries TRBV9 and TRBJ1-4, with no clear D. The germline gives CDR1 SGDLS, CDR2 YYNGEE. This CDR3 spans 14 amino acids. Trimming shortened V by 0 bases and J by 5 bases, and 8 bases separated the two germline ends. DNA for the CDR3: TGTGCCAGCAGCGTAGATCTAGTGAATGAAAAACTGTTTTTT. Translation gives CASSVDLVNEKLFF.

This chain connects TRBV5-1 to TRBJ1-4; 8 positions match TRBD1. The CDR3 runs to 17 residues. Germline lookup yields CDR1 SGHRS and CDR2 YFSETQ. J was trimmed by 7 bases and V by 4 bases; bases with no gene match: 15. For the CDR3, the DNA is TGCGCCAGCAGCCCCAACTACATAGGACAGGGAGGTGAAAAACTGTTTTTT. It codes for CASSPNYIGQGGEKLFF.

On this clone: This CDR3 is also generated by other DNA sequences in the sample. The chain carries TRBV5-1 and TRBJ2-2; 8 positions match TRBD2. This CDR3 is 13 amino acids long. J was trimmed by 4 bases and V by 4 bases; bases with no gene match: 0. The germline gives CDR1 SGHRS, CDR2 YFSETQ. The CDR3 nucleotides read TGCGCCAGCAGCCTAGCGGGCACCGGGGAGCTGTTTTTT. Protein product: CASSLAGTGELFF. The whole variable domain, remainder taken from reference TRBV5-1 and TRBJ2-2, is KAGVTQTPRYLIKTRGQQVTLSCSPISGHRSVSWYQQTPGQGLQFLFEYFSETQRNKGNFPGRFSGRQFSNSRSEMNVSTLELGDSALYLCASSLAGTGELFFGEGSRLTVL.

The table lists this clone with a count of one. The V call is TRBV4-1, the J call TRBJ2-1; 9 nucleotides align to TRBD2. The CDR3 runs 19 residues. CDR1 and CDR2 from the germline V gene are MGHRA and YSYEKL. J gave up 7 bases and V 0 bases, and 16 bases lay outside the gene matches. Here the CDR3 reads CASSQEGWASGTGGNEQFF. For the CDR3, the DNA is TGCGCCAGCAGCCAAGAGGGGTGGGCTAGCGGGACCGGGGGGAATGAGCAGTTCTTC.

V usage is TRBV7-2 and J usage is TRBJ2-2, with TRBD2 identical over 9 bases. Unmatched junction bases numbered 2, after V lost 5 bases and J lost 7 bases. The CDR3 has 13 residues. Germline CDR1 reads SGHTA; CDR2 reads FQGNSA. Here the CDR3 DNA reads TGTGCCAGCAGCAGCGGGGGGTACGGGGAGCTGTTTTTT. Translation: CASSSGGYGELFF.

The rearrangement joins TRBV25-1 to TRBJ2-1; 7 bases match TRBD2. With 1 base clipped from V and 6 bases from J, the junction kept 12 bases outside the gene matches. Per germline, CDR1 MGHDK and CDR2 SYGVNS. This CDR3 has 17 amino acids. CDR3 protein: CASSELGGREAGNEQFF. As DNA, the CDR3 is TGTGCCAGCAGTGAATTAGGAGGGAGGGAGGCTGGCAATGAGCAGTTCTTC. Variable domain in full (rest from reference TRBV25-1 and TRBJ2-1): EADIYQTPRYLVIGTGKKITLECSQTMGHDKMYWYQQDPGMELHLIHYSYGVNSTEKGDLSSESTVSRIRTEHFPLTLESARPSHTSQYLCASSELGGREAGNEQFFGPGTRLTVL.

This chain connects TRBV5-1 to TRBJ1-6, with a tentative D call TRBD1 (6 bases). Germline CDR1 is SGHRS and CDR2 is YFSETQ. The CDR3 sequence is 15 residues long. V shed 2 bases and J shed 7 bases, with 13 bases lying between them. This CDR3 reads CASSFDGTRNSPLHF. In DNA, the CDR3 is TGCGCCAGCAGCTTCGATGGGACACGGAATTCACCCCTCCACTTT.

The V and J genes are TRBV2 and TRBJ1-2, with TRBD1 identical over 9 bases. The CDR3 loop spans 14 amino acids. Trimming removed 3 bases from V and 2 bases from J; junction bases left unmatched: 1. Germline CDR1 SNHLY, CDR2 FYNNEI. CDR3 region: CASSDGQGNYGYTF. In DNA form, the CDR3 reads TGTGCCAGCAGTGATGGACAGGGGAACTATGGCTACACCTTC. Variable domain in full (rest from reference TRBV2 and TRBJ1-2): EPEVTQTPSHQVTQMGQEVILRCVPISNHLYFYWYRQILGQKVEFLVSFYNNEISEKSEIFDDQFSVERPDGSNFTLKIRSTKLEDSAMYFCASSDGQGNYGYTFGSGTRLTVV.

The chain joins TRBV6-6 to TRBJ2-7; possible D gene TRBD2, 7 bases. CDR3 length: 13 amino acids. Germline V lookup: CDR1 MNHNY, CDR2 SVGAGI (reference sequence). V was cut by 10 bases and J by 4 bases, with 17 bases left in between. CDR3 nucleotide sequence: TGTGCCACCAAAGGGGGAGGGAAGTACGAGCAGTACTTC. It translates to CATKGGGKYEQYF.

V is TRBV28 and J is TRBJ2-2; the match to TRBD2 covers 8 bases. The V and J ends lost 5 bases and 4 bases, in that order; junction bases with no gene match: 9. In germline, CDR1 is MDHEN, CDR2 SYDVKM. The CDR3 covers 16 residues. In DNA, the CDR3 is TGTGCCAGCAGTCCACAGAGCGGGAGCCCCACCGGGGAGCTGTTTTTT. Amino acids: CASSPQSGSPTGELFF.

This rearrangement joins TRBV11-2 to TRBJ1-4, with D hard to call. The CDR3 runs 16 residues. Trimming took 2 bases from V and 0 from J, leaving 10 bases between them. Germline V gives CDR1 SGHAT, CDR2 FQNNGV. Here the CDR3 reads CASSLPYRATNEKLFF. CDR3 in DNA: TGTGCCAGCAGCTTACCCTACAGAGCAACTAATGAAAAACTGTTTTTT.

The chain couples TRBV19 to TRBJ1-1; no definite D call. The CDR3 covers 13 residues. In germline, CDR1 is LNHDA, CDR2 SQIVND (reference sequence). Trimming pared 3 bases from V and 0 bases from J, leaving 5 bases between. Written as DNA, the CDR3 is TGTGCCAGTAGTATCTGGCTGAACACTGAAGCTTTCTTT. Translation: CASSIWLNTEAFF.

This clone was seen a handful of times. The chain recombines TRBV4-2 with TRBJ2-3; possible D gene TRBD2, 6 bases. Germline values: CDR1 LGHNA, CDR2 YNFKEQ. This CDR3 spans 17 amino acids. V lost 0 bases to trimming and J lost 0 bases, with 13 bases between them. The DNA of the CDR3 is TGTGCCAGCAGCCAAGAAGGGGCGGGAAGCAGCACAGATACGCAGTATTTT. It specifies CASSQEGAGSSTDTQYF.

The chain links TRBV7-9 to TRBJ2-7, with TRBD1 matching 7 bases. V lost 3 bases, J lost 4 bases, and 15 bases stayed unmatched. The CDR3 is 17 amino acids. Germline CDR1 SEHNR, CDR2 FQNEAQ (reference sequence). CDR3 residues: CASSFTNLGGYPYEQYF. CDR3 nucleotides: TGTGCCAGCAGCTTTACCAACCTAGGGGGCTATCCGTACGAGCAGTACTTC.

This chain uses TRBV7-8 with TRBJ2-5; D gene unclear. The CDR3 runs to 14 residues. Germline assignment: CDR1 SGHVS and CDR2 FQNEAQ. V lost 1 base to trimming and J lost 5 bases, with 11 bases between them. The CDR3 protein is CASSLGEAGETQYF. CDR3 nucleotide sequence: TGTGCCAGCAGCTTAGGTGAGGCCGGTGAGACCCAGTACTTC.

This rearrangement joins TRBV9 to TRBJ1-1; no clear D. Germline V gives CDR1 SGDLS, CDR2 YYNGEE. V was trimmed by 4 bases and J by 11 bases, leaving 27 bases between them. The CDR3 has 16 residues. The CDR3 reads CASSPTIVDGVSWAFF. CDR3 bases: TGTGCCAGCAGCCCTACAATTGTTGACGGGGTGTCCTGGGCTTTCTTT.

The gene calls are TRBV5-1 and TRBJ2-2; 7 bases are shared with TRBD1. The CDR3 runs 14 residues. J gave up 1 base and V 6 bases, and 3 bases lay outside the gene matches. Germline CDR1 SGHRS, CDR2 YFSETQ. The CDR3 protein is CASMAGGNTGELFF. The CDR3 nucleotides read TGCGCCAGCATGGCAGGGGGGAACACCGGGGAGCTGTTTTTT. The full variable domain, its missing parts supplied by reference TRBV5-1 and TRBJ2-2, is KAGVTQTPRYLIKTRGQQVTLSCSPISGHRSVSWYQQTPGQGLQFLFEYFSETQRNKGNFPGRFSGRQFSNSRSEMNVSTLELGDSALYLCASMAGGNTGELFFGEGSRLTVL.

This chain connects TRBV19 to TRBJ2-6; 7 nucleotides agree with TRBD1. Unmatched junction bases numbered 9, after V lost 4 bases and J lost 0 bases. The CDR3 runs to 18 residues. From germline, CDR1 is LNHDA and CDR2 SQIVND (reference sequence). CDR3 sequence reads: CASSSVRDSFSGANVLTF. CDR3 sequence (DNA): TGTGCCAGTAGTAGCGTCAGGGACAGCTTCTCTGGGGCCAACGTCCTGACTTTC.

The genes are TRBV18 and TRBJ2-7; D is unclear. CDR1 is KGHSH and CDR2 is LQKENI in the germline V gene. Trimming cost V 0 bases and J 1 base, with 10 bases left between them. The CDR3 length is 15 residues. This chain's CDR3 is CASSPPGYDSYEQYF. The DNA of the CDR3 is TGTGCCAGCTCACCACCGGGCTATGATTCCTACGAGCAGTACTTC.

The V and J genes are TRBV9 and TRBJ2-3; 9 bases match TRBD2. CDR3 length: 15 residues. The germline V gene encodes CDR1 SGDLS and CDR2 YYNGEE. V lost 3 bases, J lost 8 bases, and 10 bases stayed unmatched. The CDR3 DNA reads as TGTGCCAGCAGCGCGACTAGCGGTCCTCGGCCTACGCAGTATTTT. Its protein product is CASSATSGPRPTQYF.

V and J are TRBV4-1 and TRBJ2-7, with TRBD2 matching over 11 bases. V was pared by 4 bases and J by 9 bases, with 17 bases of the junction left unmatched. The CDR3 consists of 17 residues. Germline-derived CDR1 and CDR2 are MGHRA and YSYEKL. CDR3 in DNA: TGCGCCAGCAGCCGCGGGGAGACTAGCGGGGCCTCTGGGGGGCAGTACTTC. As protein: CASSRGETSGASGGQYF.

CDR3 loop: CASTPTSGNENEQFF. DNA of the CDR3: TGTGCCAGCACCCCCACTAGCGGGAATGAAAATGAGCAGTTCTTC. This chain links TRBV5-4 with TRBJ2-1, with TRBD2 matching over 10 bases. The CDR3 has 15 residues. The ends lost 6 bases at V and 7 bases at J; junction bases unmatched: 10. Germline loops: CDR1 SGHNT, CDR2 YYREEE (reference sequence).

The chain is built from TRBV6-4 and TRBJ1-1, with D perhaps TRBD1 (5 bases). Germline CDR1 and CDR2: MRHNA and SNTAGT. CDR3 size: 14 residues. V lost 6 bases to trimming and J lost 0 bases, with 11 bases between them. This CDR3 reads CASSPGGVNTEAFF. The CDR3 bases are TGTGCCAGCAGCCCTGGGGGGGTGAACACTGAAGCTTTCTTT.